This TCR beta chain was retrieved from a study of T cell responses to AZD1222 COVID-19 vaccine. For the study at large: Second doses that came at about 4 or about 12 weeks were put together.

General study points: It should be noted that donors were predominantly white British and more often female, and clonal diversity was possibly underestimated. Dominant CD4 TCR responses targeted spike regions 160-218 and 743-854. Reportedly, close to half of spike-specific TCRs are directed against unmutated variant regions.

Note on this clone: Its target is not known.

Assay: immunoSEQ multiplex PCR; the TCRdb copy retains only in-frame clones and omits some. This table has fewer than 110,000 clones, more than 75% appearing once. The germline V gene encodes CDR1 SGHKS and CDR2 YYEKEE (reference sequence). The CDR3 runs to 12 residues. V was clipped by 4 bases and J by 3 bases, with 5 bases between them. The rearrangement uses TRBV5-5 and TRBJ1-3; D is ambiguous. Specimen: peripheral blood, collected on day 0 of AZD1222 vaccination. This sequence originates from an adult in good health. The CDR3 region is CASSLVGNTIYF. The CDR3 bases are TGTGCCAGCAGCCTCGTTGGAAACACCATATATTTT.